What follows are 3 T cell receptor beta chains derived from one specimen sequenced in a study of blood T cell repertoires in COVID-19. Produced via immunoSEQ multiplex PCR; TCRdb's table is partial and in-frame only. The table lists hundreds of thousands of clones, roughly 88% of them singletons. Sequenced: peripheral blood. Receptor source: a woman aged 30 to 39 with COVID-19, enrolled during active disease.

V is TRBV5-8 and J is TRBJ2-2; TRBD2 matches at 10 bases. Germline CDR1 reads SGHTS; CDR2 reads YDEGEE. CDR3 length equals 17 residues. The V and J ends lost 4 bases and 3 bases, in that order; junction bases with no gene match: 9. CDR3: CASSDLSGGADTGELFF. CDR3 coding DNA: TGTGCCAGCAGCGACCTGAGCGGGGGGGCGGACACCGGGGAGCTGTTTTTT. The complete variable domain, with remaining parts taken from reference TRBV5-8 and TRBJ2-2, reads EAGVTQSPTHLIKTRGQQATLRCSPISGHTSVYWYQQALGLGLQFLLWYDEGEERNRGNFPPRFSGRQFPNYSSELNVNALELEDSALYLCASSDLSGGADTGELFFGEGSRLTVL.

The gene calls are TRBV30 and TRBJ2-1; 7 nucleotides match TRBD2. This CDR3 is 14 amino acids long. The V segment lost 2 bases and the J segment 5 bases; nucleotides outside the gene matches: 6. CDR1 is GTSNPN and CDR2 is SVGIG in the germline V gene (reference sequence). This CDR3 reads CAWSIGGSNNEQFF. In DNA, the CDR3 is TGTGCCTGGAGTATAGGCGGGAGCAACAATGAGCAGTTCTTC.

CDR3 sequence (DNA): TGTGCCAGCAGCTTAGTGGCGGGATTCTCCTACGAGCAGTACTTC. Protein: CASSLVAGFSYEQYF. This chain connects TRBV11-2 to TRBJ2-7; TRBD2 is a possible D gene (6 bases). The CDR3 spans 15 residues. Per the germline V gene, CDR1 is SGHAT and CDR2 is FQNNGV. V was trimmed by 1 base and J by 0 bases, leaving 10 bases between them.